The clone carrying this T cell receptor beta chain appeared many times. Its specificity is unknown. It was unsorted whole blood that yielded blood RNA, and germline DNA was also extracted. With a constant-region primer, TCR beta cDNA was made from approximately 520 ng of total RNA. Slightly modified ARM-PCR served as the procedure for the TCR beta libraries. These libraries came from three rounds of nested multiplex PCR. The first two PCR rounds used TRBV1-TRBV30 forward primers with a C-beta reverse primer, approximately 11 cycles each. TCRdb analysed the multiplex PCR reads with MiXCR anew, one entry per CDR3 protein. This sample carries 250,000 to 400,000 distinct CDR3 sequences, less than 75% of them seen once, and the ten largest clones take approximately 9.4%. This sample was included in a study of tumor-infiltrating lymphocytes in primary liver carcinoma. Study-wide findings and caveats: Tumors had a top-250-clone fraction that was significantly higher than blood (p = 0.039).

V dropped 0 bases and J dropped 10; count of bases not matched to a gene: 3. Germline lookup yields CDR1 SGHNT and CDR2 YYREEE (reference sequence). The CDR3 is made up of 13 amino acids. This TCR was sampled from a man aged 35 to 55 with primary liver carcinoma and hepatitis B virus infection. This rearrangement joins TRBV5-4 to TRBJ2-1, with 8 bases identical to TRBD2. The specimen was peripheral blood. The CDR3: CASSLGREDEQFF. Written as DNA, the CDR3 is TGTGCCAGCAGCTTGGGGCGGGAGGACGAGCAGTTCTTC.